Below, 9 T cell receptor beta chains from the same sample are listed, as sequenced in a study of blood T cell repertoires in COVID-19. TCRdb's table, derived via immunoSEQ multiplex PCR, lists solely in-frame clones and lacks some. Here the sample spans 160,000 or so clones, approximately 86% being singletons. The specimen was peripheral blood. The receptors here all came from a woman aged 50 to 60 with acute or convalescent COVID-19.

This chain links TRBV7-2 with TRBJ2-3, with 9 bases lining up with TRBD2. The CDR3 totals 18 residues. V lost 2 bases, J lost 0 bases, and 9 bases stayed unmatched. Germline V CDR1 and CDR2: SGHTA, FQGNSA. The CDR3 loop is CASSLQFTSGLSTDTQYF. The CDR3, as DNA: TGTGCCAGCAGCTTACAATTTACTAGCGGGCTAAGCACAGATACGCAGTATTTT.

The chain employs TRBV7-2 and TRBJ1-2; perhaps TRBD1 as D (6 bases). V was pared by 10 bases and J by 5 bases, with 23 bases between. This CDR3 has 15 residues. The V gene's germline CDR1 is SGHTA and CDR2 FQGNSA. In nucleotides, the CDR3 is TGTGCCACCGCCTTTGGGGGCGGAGTACGGTATGGCTACACCTTC. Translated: CATAFGGGVRYGYTF.

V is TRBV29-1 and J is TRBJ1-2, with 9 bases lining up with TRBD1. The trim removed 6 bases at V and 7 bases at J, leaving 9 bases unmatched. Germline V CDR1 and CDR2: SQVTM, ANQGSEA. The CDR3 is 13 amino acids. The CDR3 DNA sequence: TGCAGCGTATTACTACAGGGGGCGGCTGGCTACACCTTC. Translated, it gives CSVLLQGAAGYTF.

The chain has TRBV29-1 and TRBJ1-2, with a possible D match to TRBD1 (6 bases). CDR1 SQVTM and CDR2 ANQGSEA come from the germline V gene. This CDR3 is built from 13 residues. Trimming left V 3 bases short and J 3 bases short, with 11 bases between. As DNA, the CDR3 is TGCAGCGTTGACGGGGGGCGCGACTATGGCTACACCTTC. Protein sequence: CSVDGGRDYGYTF.

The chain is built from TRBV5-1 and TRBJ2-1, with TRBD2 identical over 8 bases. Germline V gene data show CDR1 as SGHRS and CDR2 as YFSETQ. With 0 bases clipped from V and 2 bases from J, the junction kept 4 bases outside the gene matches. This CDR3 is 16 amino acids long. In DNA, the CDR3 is TGCGCCAGCAGCTTGGCCGGGCGGGGGGCCTACAATGAGCAGTTCTTC. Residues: CASSLAGRGAYNEQFF.

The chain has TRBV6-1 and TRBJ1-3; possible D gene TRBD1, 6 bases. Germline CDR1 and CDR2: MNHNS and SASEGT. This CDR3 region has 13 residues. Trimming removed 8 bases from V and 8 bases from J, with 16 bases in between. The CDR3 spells CASAEYREYTIYF. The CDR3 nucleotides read TGTGCCAGCGCCGAGTACAGGGAATACACCATATATTTT.

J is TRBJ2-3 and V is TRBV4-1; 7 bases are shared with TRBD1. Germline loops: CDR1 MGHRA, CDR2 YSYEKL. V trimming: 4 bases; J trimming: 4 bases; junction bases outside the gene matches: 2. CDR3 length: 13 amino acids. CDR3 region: CASSPTGADTQYF. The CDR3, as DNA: TGCGCCAGCAGCCCTACAGGGGCAGATACGCAGTATTTT.

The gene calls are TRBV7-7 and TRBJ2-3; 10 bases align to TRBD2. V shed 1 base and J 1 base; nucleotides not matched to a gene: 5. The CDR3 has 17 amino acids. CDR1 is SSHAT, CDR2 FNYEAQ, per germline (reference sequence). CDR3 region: CASSLGGGTSGTDTQYF. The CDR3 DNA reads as TGTGCCAGCAGCTTAGGGGGCGGGACTAGCGGCACAGATACGCAGTATTTT.

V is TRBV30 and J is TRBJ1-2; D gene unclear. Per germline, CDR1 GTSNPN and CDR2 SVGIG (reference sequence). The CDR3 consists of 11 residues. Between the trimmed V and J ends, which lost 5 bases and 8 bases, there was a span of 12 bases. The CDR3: CAWGDTVGYTF. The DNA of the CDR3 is TGTGCCTGGGGAGATACAGTCGGCTACACCTTC.